The 5 T cell receptor beta chains below come from one sample, sequenced in a study of shared clonotypes between healthy human individuals. The assay was immunoSEQ multiplex PCR, and TCRdb's table has in-frame clones only and misses some. Of hundreds of thousands of clones in the sample, around three quarters are singletons; the top ten hold more than 10%. The sample comprised PBMCs. The receptors come from a woman in her thirties or forties in good health. Some clones in this sample may be carry-over from other donors' samples.

The V call is TRBV28, the J call TRBJ1-3; no reliable D call. From germline, CDR1 is MDHEN and CDR2 SYDVKM. This CDR3 comprises 14 residues. Deletions cut 8 bases from V and 4 bases from J, with 15 bases between. The CDR3 reads CASLTRAGGNTIYF. CDR3 sequence (DNA): TGTGCCAGCCTCACGCGCGCCGGCGGAAACACCATATATTTT.

This clone occurred once. The genes are TRBV15 and TRBJ2-1; weak D call: TRBD1 (5 bases). CDR3 length: 13 amino acids. V was shortened by 0 bases and J by 10 bases, with 10 bases between the two germline ends. In germline, CDR1 is LNHNV, CDR2 YYDKDF (reference sequence). CDR3 in amino acids: CATSRDWAGEQFF. As DNA, the CDR3 is TGTGCCACCAGCAGAGATTGGGCAGGGGAGCAGTTCTTC.

This chain connects TRBV27 to TRBJ2-7, with 8 bases lining up with TRBD2. The CDR3 is made up of 14 amino acids. The junction had 7 bases not matched to a gene; V was cut back by 6 bases and J by 3 bases. Per the germline V gene, CDR1 is MNHEY and CDR2 is SMNVEV (reference sequence). The CDR3 DNA sequence: TGTGCCAGCAGCCCCGGGACTAGGGTCTACGAGCAGTACTTC. Amino acid sequence: CASSPGTRVYEQYF.

The V call is TRBV14, the J call TRBJ2-7; TRBD1 matches 8 bases. The germline V gene encodes CDR1 SGHDN and CDR2 FVKESK. This CDR3 has 18 residues. V shed 4 bases, J shed 6 bases, and the junction held 20 bases outside the gene matches. The CDR3 region has the DNA TGTGCCAGCAGCCCCCGGTGGTTCTCCGGGACAGGCGTAAGCGAGCAGTACTTC. As protein: CASSPRWFSGTGVSEQYF.

This clone was seen once. This chain uses TRBV5-4 with TRBJ1-1, with 8 bases matching TRBD1. Germline loops: CDR1 SGHNT, CDR2 YYREEE (reference sequence). Trimming took 2 bases from V and 5 from J; bases not matched to a gene: 5. The CDR3 extends over 14 amino acids. The CDR3 nucleotides read TGTGCCAGCAGCTTTGACAGGGGTGATACTGAAGCTTTCTTT. Protein product: CASSFDRGDTEAFF.